This T cell receptor beta chain was profiled in a study of blood T cell repertoires in COVID-19. The wider study: T cells, B-cell-depleted T cells, or PBMCs provided the cDNA or gDNA that served as material.

CDR3 length: 13 amino acids. Germline V lookup: CDR1 MNHEY, CDR2 SMNVEV (reference sequence). The junction had 0 bases not matched to a gene; V was cut back by 5 bases and J by 1 base. Under the authors' procedure: From reference gene primer amplification, estimates of nucleated cell counts were derived. TCRdb keeps only in-frame clones here, not all; method: immunoSEQ multiplex PCR. That table furnishes V, J and clone size, whereas the DNA furnished D and trimming. The repertoire holds approximately 120,000 clones, with approximately 85% as singletons. Sequenced sample: peripheral blood. This TCR came from a human donor in a cohort sampled during active COVID-19. The chain is built from TRBV27 and TRBJ1-1; 8 nucleotides agree with TRBD1. CDR3 DNA: TGTGCCAGCAGTACAGGGGGGAACACTGAAGCTTTCTTT. It yields the protein CASSTGGNTEAFF.